This T cell receptor (beta chain) was sequenced for a study of patients and donors after allogeneic stem cell transplantation. This CDR3 region has 16 residues. The V and J ends lost 5 bases and 4 bases, in that order; junction bases with no gene match: 10. Germline V gene lookup returns CDR1 MNHEY and CDR2 SMNVEV (reference sequence). A single record per CDR3 protein comes from TCRdb applying MiXCR to the RT-PCR reads. The data show some 150,000 distinct CDR3 sequences, about two fifths seen once. The sample was blood, either unsorted or a sorted T cell fraction (not recorded which). The origin of this receptor is a human donor who was either an allogeneic HSCT recipient or a stem cell or donor lymphocyte infusion donor (not recorded which). It is not recorded whose cells these are; they may come from a transplant donor. The rearrangement uses TRBV27 and TRBJ2-2, with 7 bases matching TRBD2. CDR3 bases: TGTGCCAGCAGTCCAATACTAGCGAAGTCCACCGGGGAGCTGTTTTTT. Its translation: CASSPILAKSTGELFF.